The 9 T cell receptor beta chains in this list originate from one sample, sequenced in a study of early T cells in non-severe SARS-CoV-2 infection. TCRdb ran MiXCR on the 5' RACE reads and lists one entry per CDR3 protein. In the table there are 53,000 or so distinct CDR3 sequences, 6.5% to 9.5% of which are singletons. Sequenced sample: whole blood. The receptors were sampled from an adult who was a healthcare worker with PCR-confirmed SARS-CoV-2 infection or an uninfected control (not recorded which).

There are many counts of this clonotype. CDR3 in DNA: TGTGCCAGCAGCGAGCAGAACAGGGGGAGAAGCACAGATACGCAGTATTTT. This gives the protein CASSEQNRGRSTDTQYF. V and J are TRBV6-1 and TRBJ2-3; 8 nucleotides agree with TRBD1. V gave up 6 bases and J gave up 0 bases; unmatched junction bases: 11. This CDR3 is built from 17 residues. The germline V gene has CDR1 MNHNS and CDR2 SASEGT.

This clonotype came up a few times. The chain combines TRBV24-1 with TRBJ2-5, with D uncertain. Trimming took 4 bases from V and 7 from J, leaving 15 bases between them. This CDR3 has 14 residues. Germline values: CDR1 KGHDR, CDR2 SFDVKD. As DNA, the CDR3 is TGTGCCACCAGTGACTCGAAGACCCCATGGACCCAGTACTTC. It encodes CATSDSKTPWTQYF.

The V gene is TRBV2, the J gene TRBJ2-3; tentatively, D is TRBD2 (7 bases). Germline CDR1 is SNHLY and CDR2 is FYNNEI. Trimming cost V 7 bases and J 1 base, with 15 bases left between them. The CDR3 covers 15 residues. Here the CDR3 reads CASKVGGPRTDTQYF. In DNA form, the CDR3 reads TGTGCCAGCAAGGTGGGGGGGCCACGCACAGATACGCAGTATTTT.

In this sample, this clonotype turned up many times. The chain has TRBV7-8 and TRBJ1-4; no clear D gene. This CDR3 has 16 amino acids. Germline-derived CDR1 and CDR2 are SGHVS and FQNEAQ. V dropped 2 bases and J dropped 5 bases, with 15 bases sitting between them. The CDR3 DNA reads TGTGCCAGCAGCTTATCAGGATTGGGCCTAAATGAAAAACTGTTTTTT. Translated, it gives CASSLSGLGLNEKLFF.

The gene calls are TRBV25-1 and TRBJ1-1; 8 bases are a match to TRBD1. The CDR3 extends over 16 amino acids. V dropped 5 bases and J dropped 0; count of bases not matched to a gene: 8. Germline V gene data show CDR1 as MGHDK and CDR2 as SYGVNS. CDR3 sequence reads: CASSRAGQGMNTEAFF. CDR3 sequence (DNA): TGTGCCAGCAGTCGAGCCGGACAGGGAATGAACACTGAAGCTTTCTTT.

This clonotype was seen a handful of times. The chain recombines TRBV28 with TRBJ1-2; 9 bases match TRBD1. CDR3 length: 16 residues. The V gene's germline CDR1 is MDHEN and CDR2 SYDVKM. The trim removed 5 bases at V and 5 bases at J, leaving 12 bases unmatched. The CDR3: CASSPPTGTGFYGYTF. The CDR3 DNA is TGTGCCAGCAGTCCACCTACCGGGACAGGGTTTTATGGCTACACCTTC.

This CDR3 is CASSFPGENTEAFF. In DNA form, the CDR3 reads TGCGCCAGCAGCTTTCCAGGGGAGAACACTGAAGCTTTCTTT. The V call is TRBV5-1, the J call TRBJ1-1, with D possibly matching TRBD1 (6 bases). Trimming took off 2 bases at V and 1 base at J, with 9 bases between the two ends. The germline CDR1 and CDR2 sequences are SGHRS and YFSETQ. The CDR3 consists of 14 residues.

This clonotype was counted between two and nine times. The chain recombines TRBV3-1 with TRBJ2-5; 9 nucleotides match TRBD1. The V gene end was trimmed by 3 bases and the J gene end by 5 bases; junction bases not matched to a gene: 7. In germline, CDR1 is LGHDT, CDR2 YNNKEL (reference sequence). CDR3 length equals 15 residues. CDR3 protein: CASSQEMDRGETQYF. CDR3 coding DNA: TGTGCCAGCAGCCAGGAAATGGACAGGGGTGAGACCCAGTACTTC.

The chain uses TRBV14 and TRBJ1-2, with D perhaps matching TRBD1 (6 bases). Germline V lookup: CDR1 SGHDN, CDR2 FVKESK. Between the trimmed V and J ends, which lost 4 bases and 2 bases, there was a span of 17 bases. The CDR3 has 16 amino acids. The CDR3 sequence: CASSPYPGRGNYGYTF. The CDR3 bases are TGTGCCAGCAGCCCTTATCCCGGCAGGGGAAACTATGGCTACACCTTC.